Below, one T cell receptor beta chain is given with its context. There is no known antigen for this receptor. No quality values exist for individual bases; no much larger clone is one base distant. The sample is drawn from a study of blood T cell repertoires in COVID-19 (dated by TCRdb to about 2020). Concerning the study at large: Samples from collaborators originated in the United States, Italy and Spain and spanned both the acute and convalescent phases of COVID-19. The prospective study material was composed of cDNA or gDNA derived from T cells, B-cell-depleted T cells, or PBMCs. Deeply sampled blood TCRbeta repertoires from subjects exposed to, actively infected with, or recovered from COVID-19 were included in the dataset. A freely available public database, intended as a resource for researchers studying the immune response to SARS-CoV-2, is where the repertoires were released. The samples were drawn from the first 160 participants of the ongoing ImmuneRACE study and from 950 to 1,500 subjects provided by 6 global collaborators. The sample metadata nearly always contained a de-identified subject ID, COVID-19 status, age in years and sex. Where available, HLA class I and class II types were obtained from metadata supplied by the sample provider rather than from assay-based typing.

The germline V gene gives CDR1 as SGHVS and CDR2 as FNYEAQ. The germline V end is reduced by 2 bases and the J end by 4 bases; junction bases left unmatched: 10. The CDR3, cysteine through phenylalanine, is 17 amino acids long. Only the CDR3 portion is preserved as DNA: 51 bases, with reading frame beginning at the first base. Each collaborating institution followed its own protocols to collect whole blood in K2EDTA tubes. For TCRbeta analysis, collaborators shipped samples in one of three forms: frozen whole blood, isolated PBMCs, or DNA extracted from either of those sample types. TCRbeta CDR3 regions were amplified from genomic DNA using the immunoSEQ Assay, a bias-controlled multiplex PCR. Turning to the authors' computational methods: Nucleated cell counts per sample were estimated from amplification of reference gene primers within the assay. To quantify the absolute abundance of each unique TCRbeta CDR3 rearrangement, sequence reads were collapsed and filtered. For each sample, productive Simpson clonality was calculated as the square root of Simpson's diversity index across productive rearrangements. TCRdb stores this immuneACCESS table with in-frame sequences only. Part of the clones is absent; in the studies checked, under half of the shortfall reflects unresolved V genes, and no reason is known for the rest. That table supplies the V and J calls and clone size; D and trimming were determined from the DNA. Across this sample there are about 130,000 clones, with approximately 81% seen only once. The ten top clones hold about 8.4% of the sample.

Paper-wide results and their limitations: Clinical and demographic metadata were provided uncurated, with the amount varying by source and participant.

The sequence is built from TRBV7-6 and TRBJ1-4; 7 junctional bases match TRBD1. The source material was peripheral blood. The receptor was derived from a woman aged 55-69 years with active or convalescent COVID-19. The sequenced DNA is TGTGCCAGCAGCTTAAGAGTCCGGGACAGCCTTAATGAAAAACTGTTTTTT. This is translated as CASSLRVRDSLNEKLFF.